This is a list of T cell receptor beta chains from one sample in a study of T cell responses to AZD1222 COVID-19 vaccine. TCRdb keeps only in-frame clones here, not all; method: immunoSEQ multiplex PCR. Among roughly 150,000 clones, 80% to 90% were seen once, and the ten largest hold 6.5% to 8.5%. The specimen was peripheral blood, collected on day 0 of AZD1222 vaccination. Receptors originate from an adult in good health. The CDR3 runs from the conserved cysteine through the conserved F or W. D genes are given only for firm matches. Some rows have no size entry. The others give once, few or many, or a class for an expanded clone.

J gene	D gene	V gene	clone size	CDR3 protein	CDR3 DNA
TRBJ1-1	-	TRBV11-2	-	CASSFGLNTEAFF	TGTGCCAGCAGCTTCGGGTTGAACACTGAAGCTTTCTTT
TRBJ2-3	-	TRBV5-5	once	CASSWGQGPTDTQYF	TGTGCCAGCAGCTGGGGGCAGGGACCCACAGATACGCAGTATTTT
TRBJ1-2	-	TRBV28	once	CASRPGGPIGGYGYTF	TGTGCCAGCAGGCCCGGCGGACCCATCGGAGGGTATGGCTACACCTTC
TRBJ1-2	-	TRBV4-2	-	CASSQVPGEYGYTF	TGTGCCAGCAGCCAAGTGCCGGGAGAGTATGGCTACACCTTC
TRBJ1-5	-	TRBV11-2	-	CASSLGADYQPQHF	TGTGCCAGCAGCTTAGGGGCAGATTATCAGCCCCAGCATTTT
TRBJ2-1	-	TRBV18	-	CASSPGRTGRNEQFF	TGTGCCAGCTCACCAGGGCGGACTGGAAGGAATGAGCAGTTCTTC
TRBJ1-5	TRBD1	TRBV2	-	CASSPGTGEQPQHF	TGTGCCAGCAGTCCTGGGACAGGGGAACAGCCCCAGCATTTT
TRBJ1-6	TRBD1	TRBV28	-	CASSSHRDRDSPLHF	TGTGCCAGCAGTTCGCACCGGGACAGGGACTCACCCCTCCACTTT
TRBJ2-2	TRBD1	TRBV28	-	CASSLGQGVAGELFF	TGTGCCAGCAGTTTAGGGCAGGGGGTGGCCGGGGAGCTGTTTTTT
TRBJ1-5	TRBD1	TRBV7-9	-	CASSLATGGGLNQPQHF	TGTGCCAGCAGCTTAGCCACAGGGGGGGGTCTCAATCAGCCCCAGCATTTT
TRBJ2-7	-	TRBV12-3/TRBV12-4	-	CASSLREYYEQYF	TGTGCCAGCAGTTTGAGGGAATACTACGAGCAGTACTTC
TRBJ2-1	-	TRBV3-1/TRBV3-2	-	CASSQGLRPNEQFF	TGTGCCAGCAGCCAAGGACTCCGTCCCAATGAGCAGTTCTTC
TRBJ1-1	TRBD1	TRBV3-1/TRBV3-2	-	CASSTRTGTENTEAFF	TGTGCCAGCAGCACCCGGACAGGGACCGAGAACACTGAAGCTTTCTTT
TRBJ2-7	TRBD1	TRBV6-5	-	CASSYPGQDIYEQYF	TGTGCCAGCAGTTACCCCGGACAGGACATCTACGAGCAGTACTTC
TRBJ2-2	-	TRBV5-6	few	CASSPFGSAANTGELFF	TGTGCCAGCAGTCCATTTGGCAGTGCCGCGAACACCGGGGAGCTGTTTTTT
TRBJ1-4	TRBD1	TRBV7-8	-	CASSTRQGNPEKLFF	TGTGCCAGCAGCACCCGACAGGGAAACCCTGAAAAACTGTTTTTT
TRBJ1-1	-	TRBV5-5	-	CASRPPGFQTSAAFF	TGTGCCAGCAGGCCTCCGGGATTCCAGACCAGCGCAGCTTTCTTT
TRBJ1-5	-	TRBV5-6	-	CASSLDSSNQPQHF	TGTGCCAGCAGCTTGGACAGTAGCAATCAGCCCCAGCATTTT
TRBJ2-1	-	TRBV7-8	-	CASSRPYRLGNEQFF	TGTGCCAGCAGCAGACCTTACCGTCTCGGCAATGAGCAGTTCTTC
TRBJ2-7	-	TRBV18	-	CASSPGPSGFSF	TGTGCCAGCTCACCCGGCCCATCTGGATTCAGCTTC
TRBJ2-3	TRBD2	TRBV5-1	-	CASSLGRGGTDTQYF	TGCGCCAGCAGCTTGGGGCGGGGGGGCACAGATACGCAGTATTTT
TRBJ2-7	TRBD2	TRBV20-1	-	CSASGLADSYEQYF	TGCAGTGCTAGTGGACTAGCGGACTCCTACGAGCAGTACTTC
TRBJ1-5	-	TRBV19	-	CASSIAGVSSNQPQHF	TGTGCCAGTAGTATAGCAGGGGTTTCAAGCAATCAGCCCCAGCATTTT
TRBJ1-6	-	TRBV4-3	-	CASSQVLGAYNSPLHF	TGCGCCAGCAGCCAAGTATTAGGAGCTTATAATTCACCCCTCCACTTT
TRBJ2-5	TRBD2	TRBV7-8	-	CASSITRLAGRETQYF	TGTGCCAGCAGCATAACCCGCCTAGCGGGGAGAGAGACCCAGTACTTC
TRBJ2-3	-	TRBV9	-	CASSVGMSTDTQYF	TGTGCCAGCAGCGTGGGCATGAGCACAGATACGCAGTATTTT
TRBJ2-7	-	TRBV6-1	-	CASRFKVAYEQYF	TGTGCCAGCAGATTCAAAGTGGCCTACGAGCAGTACTTC
TRBJ2-7	-	TRBV6-2/TRBV6-3	-	CASSYGGEQYF	TGTGCCAGCAGTTACGGGGGCGAGCAGTACTTC
TRBJ2-2	-	TRBV27	-	CASRTSANTGELFF	TGTGCCAGCAGAACCTCAGCGAACACCGGGGAGCTGTTTTTT
TRBJ2-2	-	TRBV7-2	few	CASSPHLNTGELFF	TGTGCCAGCAGCCCACATTTGAACACCGGGGAGCTGTTTTTT
TRBJ1-2	-	TRBV7-8	once	CASSLAGIPTANYGYTF	TGTGCCAGCAGCTTAGCGGGAATACCGACCGCCAACTATGGCTACACCTTC
TRBJ1-4	-	TRBV18	-	CASSPGRDVTNEKLFF	TGTGCCAGCTCACCCGGCCGGGACGTCACTAATGAAAAACTGTTTTTT
TRBJ2-1	-	TRBV15	-	CATSRDFSTGSYNEQFF	TGTGCCACCAGCAGAGATTTTTCGACAGGCTCCTACAATGAGCAGTTCTTC
TRBJ2-7	-	TRBV10-3	-	CAISESIQGRRFYEQYF	TGTGCCATCAGTGAGTCGATTCAGGGTCGAAGGTTCTACGAGCAGTACTTC
TRBJ2-7	-	TRBV7-4	-	CARLGQPYEQYF	TGTGCCCGTCTCGGGCAGCCCTACGAGCAGTACTTC
TRBJ1-1	-	TRBV4-1	-	CASSQEGVRIEAFF	TGCGCCAGCAGCCAAGAGGGGGTAAGGATCGAAGCTTTCTTT
TRBJ2-1	TRBD2	TRBV7-8	-	CASSSRLAGGYYNEQFF	TGTGCCAGCAGCTCGCGACTAGCGGGGGGTTATTACAATGAGCAGTTCTTC
TRBJ2-1	-	TRBV4-1	-	CASSQDSMGGLEQFF	TGCGCCAGCAGCCAAGATTCAATGGGGGGTCTTGAGCAGTTCTTC
TRBJ2-1	-	TRBV3-1/TRBV3-2	-	CASSQDIWVEQFF	TGTGCCAGCAGCCAAGATATCTGGGTTGAGCAGTTCTTC
TRBJ2-2	-	TRBV15	-	CATSRFRSGGELFF	TGTGCCACCAGCAGATTTCGGAGTGGCGGGGAGCTGTTTTTT
TRBJ2-7	-	TRBV19	-	CASSIPSSASYEQYF	TGTGCCAGTAGTATCCCCTCGTCGGCCTCCTACGAGCAGTACTTC
TRBJ1-5	-	TRBV2	-	CASSRVTQPQHF	TGTGCCAGCAGCAGGGTAACTCAGCCCCAGCATTTT
TRBJ2-5	-	TRBV4-1	-	CASSQVGEETQYF	TGCGCCAGCAGCCAAGTCGGAGAGGAGACCCAGTACTTC
TRBJ2-7	-	TRBV3-1/TRBV3-2	few	CASSQDLTYEQYF	TGTGCCAGCAGCCAAGACCTGACCTACGAGCAGTACTTC
TRBJ2-2	TRBD1	TRBV9	-	CASSSGGRVFF	TGTGCCAGCAGCTCAGGGGGTCGGGTGTTTTTT
TRBJ2-3	TRBD1	TRBV7-3	-	CASSLGTGPGTQYF	TGTGCCAGCAGCTTAGGGACAGGACCTGGTACGCAGTATTTT
TRBJ1-3	-	TRBV7-8	-	CASRVSSGNTIYF	TGTGCCAGCAGGGTGAGCTCTGGAAACACCATATATTTT
TRBJ1-2	-	TRBV5-1	few	CASSHGRNLLLINYGYTF	TGCGCCAGCAGCCACGGACGGAATCTTCTTTTAATTAACTATGGCTACACCTTC
TRBJ1-2	-	TRBV10-1	-	CASSEAGGYGYTF	TGCGCCAGCAGTGAGGCGGGGGGCTATGGCTACACCTTC
TRBJ2-7	-	TRBV11-2	-	CASSDRIHEQYF	TGTGCCAGCAGCGACCGAATCCACGAGCAGTACTTC
TRBJ1-5	TRBD1	TRBV6-6	-	CASSYLGQYSNQPQHF	TGTGCCAGCAGTTACCTGGGACAGTATAGCAATCAGCCCCAGCATTTT
TRBJ2-1	-	TRBV7-3	-	CASSLLVRNEQFF	TGTGCCAGCAGCTTATTGGTTCGCAATGAGCAGTTCTTC
TRBJ2-1	TRBD2	TRBV29-1	-	CSVIIRTSREQFF	TGCAGCGTAATCATTCGGACTAGCCGTGAGCAGTTCTTC
TRBJ1-6	-	TRBV6-5	-	CASSNTGFYSPLHF	TGTGCCAGCAGTAACACAGGGTTTTACTCACCCCTCCACTTT
TRBJ2-5	-	TRBV7-2	few	CASSRKTGRDNQETQYF	TGTGCCAGCAGCCGTAAGACCGGTCGAGACAACCAAGAGACCCAGTACTTC
TRBJ1-1	TRBD1	TRBV29-1	-	CSVEEDRGPEAFF	TGCAGCGTTGAAGAAGACAGGGGACCTGAAGCTTTCTTT
TRBJ1-2	-	TRBV4-3	-	CASSQSDSGNYGYTF	TGCGCCAGCAGCCAAAGTGACAGCGGGAACTATGGCTACACCTTC
TRBJ2-2	-	TRBV7-8	-	CASSQRQVAGELFF	TGTGCCAGCAGCCAAAGACAGGTTGCCGGGGAGCTGTTTTTT
TRBJ1-2	TRBD1	TRBV9	-	CASSVSRDLHRGDYGYTF	TGTGCCAGCAGCGTTTCGAGGGATCTTCACAGGGGCGACTATGGCTACACCTTC